These 23 T cell receptor beta chains came from one sample sequenced in a study of response to subunit inactivated influenza vaccine. TCRdb passed the RT-PCR reads through MiXCR, listing each CDR3 protein once. The table includes more than 550,000 distinct CDR3 sequences, roughly 10% detected once. This specimen consisted of PBMCs from blood, obtained on the day of vaccination. The receptor set was obtained from a man aged 50 to 60 who received an inactivated influenza vaccine.

This clonotype turned up a few times. The V gene is TRBV4-3, the J gene TRBJ1-4, with D possibly being TRBD1 (6 bases). Germline V gene lookup returns CDR1 LGHNA and CDR2 YSLEER. The V end lost 4 bases, the J end lost 0 bases, and 9 bases lay between the germline ends. The CDR3 extends over 15 amino acids. CDR3 sequence reads: CASSPRGATNEKLFF. CDR3 nucleotide sequence: TGCGCCAGCAGCCCGAGGGGGGCAACTAATGAAAAACTGTTTTTT.

At least ten counts were recorded for this clonotype. The chain combines TRBV12-3 or TRBV12-4 with TRBJ2-1; D not resolved. Trimming took off 0 bases at V and 7 bases at J, with 7 bases between the two ends. This CDR3 has 13 amino acids. This CDR3 reads CASSLALGNEQFF. DNA of the CDR3: TGTGCCAGCAGTTTAGCCCTGGGGAATGAGCAGTTCTTC.

As regards this clonotype: Its ends do not fully match the called genes, so a read error is possible. V is TRBV24-1 and J is TRBJ2-1; TRBD1 matches at 8 bases. Germline lookup yields CDR1 KGHDR and CDR2 SFDVKD. This CDR3 region has 16 residues. The CDR3 loop reads CATSDPAGTGYNQQFF. Here the CDR3 DNA reads TGTGCCACCAGTGACCCTGCCGGGACAGGATACAATCAGCAGTTCTTC.

The chain carries TRBV12-3 or TRBV12-4 and TRBJ2-6, with D possibly matching TRBD1 (5 bases). The CDR3 is 18 residues long. With 4 bases removed from V and 0 bases from J, the gap between germline ends came to 16 bases. The CDR3 DNA sequence: TGTGCCAGCAGTTCCCGACAGCGTTACATCTCTGGGGCCAACGTCCTGACTTTC. This translates into CASSSRQRYISGANVLTF.

The rearrangement uses TRBV20-1 and TRBJ2-2; D gene ambiguous. The CDR3 extends over 14 amino acids. CDR1 DFQATT and CDR2 SNEGSKA come from the germline V gene (reference sequence). Deletions cut 4 bases from V and 2 bases from J, with 11 bases between. The CDR3 here is CSAIPLGNTGELFF. In DNA, the CDR3 is TGCAGTGCTATCCCCCTGGGAAACACCGGGGAGCTGTTTTTT.

This clonotype was seen ten or more times. J is TRBJ2-5 and V is TRBV6-5; D gene uncertain. V was shortened by 2 bases and J by 6 bases, with 13 bases between the two germline ends. Germline assignment: CDR1 MNHEY and CDR2 SVGAGI. The length of the CDR3 is 14 residues. The CDR3 spells CASSYGRLGQTQYF. CDR3 DNA: TGTGCCAGCAGTTACGGCCGGTTGGGTCAGACCCAGTACTTC.

There are a few counts of this clonotype. The chain carries TRBV6-2 or TRBV6-3 and TRBJ1-1; D may be TRBD1 (5 bases). The ends were cut back, 0 bases at V and 2 bases at J, with 7 bases in the middle. The length of the CDR3 is 14 residues. Germline V CDR1 and CDR2: MNHEY, SVGEGT. Here the CDR3 reads CASSYSGHNTEAFF. The CDR3 DNA reads as TGTGCCAGCAGTTACTCGGGGCACAACACTGAAGCTTTCTTT.

V usage is TRBV18 and J usage is TRBJ2-7, with TRBD1 identical over 7 bases. The trim removed 5 bases at V and 5 bases at J, leaving 12 bases unmatched. The CDR3 contains 15 residues. Per germline, CDR1 KGHSH and CDR2 LQKENI. CDR3 amino acids: CASSENQGQSNEQYF. The CDR3 DNA follows: TGTGCCAGCTCAGAAAACCAGGGACAGTCGAACGAGCAGTACTTC.

The J gene is TRBJ2-2, the V gene TRBV15, with D tentatively TRBD2 (5 bases). CDR1 is LNHNV and CDR2 is YYDKDF in the germline V gene (reference sequence). The CDR3 extends over 15 amino acids. V was shortened by 0 bases and J by 6 bases, with 11 bases between the two germline ends. CDR3 nucleotide sequence: TGTGCCACCAGCAGAGAGGATGAGGGTTCCGGGGAGCTGTTTTTT. Amino acids: CATSREDEGSGELFF. The entire variable domain, with the rest obtained from reference TRBV15 and TRBJ2-2, is as follows: DAMVIQNPRYQVTQFGKPVTLSCSQTLNHNVMYWYQQKSSQAPKLLFHYYDKDFNNEADTPDNFQSRRPNTSFCFLDIRSPGLGDTAMYLCATSREDEGSGELFFGEGSRLTVL.

In its sample, this clonotype was seen a few times. The chain combines TRBV10-2 with TRBJ1-1, with D hard to call. Germline V gene data show CDR1 as WSHSY and CDR2 as SAAADI. This CDR3 contains 14 residues. Trimming pared 8 bases from V and 0 bases from J, leaving 13 bases between. DNA of the CDR3: TGCGCCAGCCTTCCGGGTCTCATGAACACTGAAGCTTTCTTT. Amino acids: CASLPGLMNTEAFF.

The chain carries TRBV20-1 and TRBJ2-5, with 9 positions matching TRBD2. This CDR3 is 16 amino acids long. Losses at the gene ends were 3 bases for V and 5 bases for J; bases not matched to a gene: 13. CDR1 and CDR2 (germline): DFQATT, SNEGSKA (reference sequence). The chain's CDR3 is CSASWLAGHSTETQYF. The CDR3 DNA sequence: TGCAGTGCTAGTTGGCTAGCGGGACATAGTACGGAGACCCAGTACTTC.

In its sample, this clonotype was seen a few times. V gene TRBV15 combines with J gene TRBJ2-2; D is ambiguous. V was trimmed by 5 bases and J by 0 bases, leaving 4 bases between them. CDR1 is LNHNV and CDR2 is YYDKDF in the germline V gene (reference sequence). The CDR3 totals 13 residues. Here the CDR3 reads CATSATNTGELFF. CDR3 DNA sequence: TGTGCCACCAGCGCCACGAACACCGGGGAGCTGTTTTTT.

This clonotype was seen only a few times. The J gene is TRBJ2-3, the V gene TRBV7-2; D gene unclear. This CDR3 is built from 13 residues. Per the germline V gene, CDR1 is SGHTA and CDR2 is FQGNSA. V lost 2 bases, J lost 7 bases, and 10 bases lay in between. In nucleotides, the CDR3 is TGTGCCAGCAGCTTAAATTCGGGCAATACGCAGTATTTT. It specifies CASSLNSGNTQYF.

In this sample, this clonotype turned up many times. The rearrangement links TRBV14 to TRBJ2-4, with D maybe TRBD2 (5 bases). Looked up from germline, CDR1 is SGHDN and CDR2 is FVKESK. This CDR3 has 16 amino acids. V lost 0 bases and J lost 2, with 11 bases in between. CDR3 nucleotides: TGTGCCAGCAGCCAAGAGGTAGCGCGGACCAAAAACATTCAGTACTTC. Amino acids: CASSQEVARTKNIQYF.

This clonotype was recorded a few times. V usage is TRBV29-1 and J usage is TRBJ1-2, with 10 bases fitting TRBD1. V was clipped by 7 bases and J by 5 bases; unmatched bases: 4. The germline gives CDR1 SQVTM, CDR2 ANQGSEA. The CDR3 extends over 12 amino acids. The CDR3 coding sequence is TGCAGCGCCGAGGGACAGGGGTATGGCTACACCTTC. Its translation is CSAEGQGYGYTF. The whole variable domain, filled in from reference TRBV29-1 and TRBJ1-2, reads SAVISQKPSRDICQRGTSLTIQCQVDSQVTMMFWYRQQPGQSLTLIATANQGSEATYESGFVIDKFPISRPNLTFSTLTVSNMSPEDSSIYLCSAEGQGYGYTFGSGTRLTVV.

This clonotype was counted at least ten times. This rearrangement joins TRBV12-3 or TRBV12-4 to TRBJ1-6; D unclear. V was cut by 0 bases and J by 8 bases, with 5 bases left in between. This CDR3 has 13 residues. This CDR3 is CASSLAVDSPLHF. CDR3 bases: TGTGCCAGCAGTTTAGCGGTGGATTCACCCCTCCACTTT.

This clonotype was picked up many times. The V gene is TRBV12-3 or TRBV12-4, the J gene TRBJ2-1; unclear D gene. The CDR3 totals 13 residues. V was shortened by 1 base and J by 6 bases, with 7 bases between the two germline ends. The CDR3 reads CASSLEQRNEQFF. The CDR3, as DNA: TGTGCCAGCAGTTTAGAGCAGCGCAATGAGCAGTTCTTC.

The chain couples TRBV7-2 to TRBJ2-1; D is unclear. The germline V gene has CDR1 SGHTA and CDR2 FQGNSA. V dropped 2 bases and J dropped 1 base, with 12 bases sitting between them. The CDR3 length is 16 residues. The CDR3, as DNA: TGTGCCAGCAGCTTATCTTTTTCCGCTTCCTACAATGAGCAGTTCTTC. Amino acids: CASSLSFSASYNEQFF. The whole variable domain, filled in from reference TRBV7-2 and TRBJ2-1, reads GAGVSQSPSNKVTEKGKDVELRCDPISGHTALYWYRQSLGQGLEFLIYFQGNSAPDKSGLPSDRFSAERTGGSVSTLTIQRTQQEDSAVYLCASSLSFSASYNEQFFGPGTRLTVL.

This clonotype was seen only a few times. The chain couples TRBV2 to TRBJ2-5; 9 nucleotides match TRBD1. Germline V gene sequence: CDR1 SNHLY, CDR2 FYNNEI. Losses at the gene ends were 3 bases for V and 4 bases for J; bases not matched to a gene: 6. The CDR3 runs to 15 residues. The chain's CDR3 is CASSEGNRGLETQYF. As DNA, the CDR3 is TGTGCCAGCAGTGAGGGGAACAGGGGGCTAGAGACCCAGTACTTC.

About this clonotype: This clone may be a read error of a much larger clone one base away. No conserved phenylalanine or tryptophan ends this CDR3, so it is likely a read error. The J gene is TRBJ2-3, the V gene TRBV5-6; TRBD1 aligns across 9 bases. Per germline, CDR1 SGHDT and CDR2 YYEEEE. This CDR3 region has 16 residues. The trim removed 4 bases at V and 2 bases at J, leaving 8 bases unmatched. CDR3 DNA sequence: TGTGCCAGCAGCAAGGACAGGGGATTTGACACAGATACGCAGTATCTT. Protein: CASSKDRGFDTDTQYL.

This clonotype was seen a handful of times. V usage is TRBV6-2 or TRBV6-3 and J usage is TRBJ1-5; 9 bases align to TRBD1. The CDR3 extends over 15 amino acids. Unmatched junction bases numbered 10, after V lost 7 bases and J lost 6 bases. Germline V gene sequence: CDR1 MNHEY, CDR2 SVGEGT. This CDR3 is CASTLDGTGIQPQHF. The CDR3 nucleotides read TGTGCCAGCACCCTGGACGGGACAGGGATTCAGCCCCAGCATTTT.

The chain carries TRBV7-9 and TRBJ1-1, with 8 bases matching TRBD1. CDR3 size: 11 residues. The trim removed 4 bases at V and 10 bases at J, leaving 2 bases unmatched. Germline CDR1 reads SEHNR; CDR2 reads FQNEAQ (reference sequence). CDR3 nucleotides: TGTGCCAGCAGCTCGGACAGGGCAGCTTTCTTT. This translates into CASSSDRAAFF.

This clonotype has more than one count but fewer than ten. The chain combines TRBV28 with TRBJ2-2, with TRBD1 matching over 10 bases. V shed 3 bases, J shed 4 bases, and the junction held 5 bases outside the gene matches. CDR1 and CDR2 from the germline V gene are MDHEN and SYDVKM. The CDR3 covers 16 residues. Written as DNA, the CDR3 is TGTGCCAGCAGTTTGTCGACAGGGGGCCCCACCGGGGAGCTGTTTTTT. Residues: CASSLSTGGPTGELFF.